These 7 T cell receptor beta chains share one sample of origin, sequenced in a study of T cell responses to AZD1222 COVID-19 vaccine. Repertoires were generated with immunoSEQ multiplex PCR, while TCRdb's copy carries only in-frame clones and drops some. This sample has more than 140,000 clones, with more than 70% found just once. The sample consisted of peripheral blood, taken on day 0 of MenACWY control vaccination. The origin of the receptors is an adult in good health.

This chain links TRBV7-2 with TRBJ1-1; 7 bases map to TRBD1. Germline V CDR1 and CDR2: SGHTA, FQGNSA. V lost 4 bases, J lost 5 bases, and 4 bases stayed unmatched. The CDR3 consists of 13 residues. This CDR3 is CASSYRGGTEAFF. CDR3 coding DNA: TGTGCCAGCAGCTACAGGGGCGGAACTGAAGCTTTCTTT.

DNA for the CDR3: TGTGCCAGCAGTTTTCGCAGACAGCCCCAGCATTTT. Encoded protein: CASSFRRQPQHF. The rearrangement links TRBV12-3 or TRBV12-4 to TRBJ1-5; D is unclear. The CDR3 is made up of 12 amino acids. Trimming stripped 3 bases from V and 7 bases from J, with 7 bases between.

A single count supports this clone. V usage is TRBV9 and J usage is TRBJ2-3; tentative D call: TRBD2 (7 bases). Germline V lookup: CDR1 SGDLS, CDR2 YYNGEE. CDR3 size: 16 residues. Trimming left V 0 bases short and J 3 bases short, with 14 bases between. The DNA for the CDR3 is TGTGCCAGCAGCGTAGGATCGGGGGGCTTAACAGATACGCAGTATTTT. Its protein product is CASSVGSGGLTDTQYF.

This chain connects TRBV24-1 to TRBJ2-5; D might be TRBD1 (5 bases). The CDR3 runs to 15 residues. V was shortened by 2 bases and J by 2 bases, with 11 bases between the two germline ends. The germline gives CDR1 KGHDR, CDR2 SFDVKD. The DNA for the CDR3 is TGTGCCACCAGTGATTCAGGGATACTACAAGAGACCCAGTACTTC. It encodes CATSDSGILQETQYF.

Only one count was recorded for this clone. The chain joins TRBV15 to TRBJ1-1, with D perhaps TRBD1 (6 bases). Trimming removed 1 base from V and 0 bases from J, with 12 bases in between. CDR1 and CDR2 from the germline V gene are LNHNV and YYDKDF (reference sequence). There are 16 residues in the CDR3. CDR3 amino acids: CATSRVAGTLNTEAFF. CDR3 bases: TGTGCCACCAGCAGAGTAGCCGGGACATTGAACACTGAAGCTTTCTTT.

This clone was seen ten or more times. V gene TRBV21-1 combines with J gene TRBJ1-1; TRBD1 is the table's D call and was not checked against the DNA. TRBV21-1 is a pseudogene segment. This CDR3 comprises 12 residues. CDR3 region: CASSKDRTEAFF. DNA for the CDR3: TGTGCCAGCAGCAAAGACAGGACTGAAGCTTTCTTT.

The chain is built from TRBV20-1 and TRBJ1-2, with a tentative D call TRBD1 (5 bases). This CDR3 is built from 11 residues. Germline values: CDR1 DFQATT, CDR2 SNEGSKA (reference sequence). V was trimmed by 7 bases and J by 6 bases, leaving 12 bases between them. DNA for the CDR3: TGCAGTGTTGGGGGAAGCGATGGCTACACCTTC. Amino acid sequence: CSVGGSDGYTF.